This T cell receptor (beta chain) was recorded in a study of T-cell reconstitution after alpha-beta-depleted transplantation in children (dated by TCRdb to about 2016). Study-wide context: Using TCR repertoire profiling, the study followed T-cell immune reconstitution in a quantitative way in children after TCRalphabeta/CD19-depleted allogeneic hematopoietic cell transplantation.

Compared with germline, V lacks 2 bases and J lacks 7 bases; bases without a gene match: 10. From its cysteine to its phenylalanine, the CDR3 spans 16 amino acids. Here the CDR3 DNA is all that survives: 48 bases in frame from base 1. CDR1 SGHRS and CDR2 YFSETQ were looked up in the germline V gene. This clonotype showed up many times. Its cognate antigen has yet to be identified. Base qualities are not recorded, but no much larger clone differs from it by a single base. Library construction relied on PCR. Sequencing instrument: Illumina HiSeq 2500. Molecular barcoding was employed in the preparation of TCR libraries, with unique molecular identifiers being used to normalize TCRbeta repertoire quantification. TCRdb trimmed public reads at Q25 via fastp, called clones via MiXCR and kept in-frame beta chains. For every CDR3 protein sequence, its rows merge into one entry that carries the most common genes and DNA. For this sample there are some 200,000 distinct CDR3 sequences; just over 14% appear just once. In total, the top ten clones hold under 15% of the sample.

The clonotype comes from a human donor who donated a stem cell graft to a child with acute lymphoblastic leukemia. The material sequenced was PBMCs from the stem cell graft donor, taken from the stem cell graft. Recombination connected TRBV5-1 to TRBJ2-1, with 9 bases matching TRBD2. The bases are TGCGCCAGCAGCTTTTCCCATAGCGGGAGTTGGAATGAGCAGTTCTTC. Its translation is CASSFSHSGSWNEQFF.